This T cell receptor (beta chain) was identified during a study of neoadjuvant anti-PD-1 for oral cavity cancer. Most PBMC samples had approximately 480 ng input DNA in six replicates. The repertoire was sequenced with immunoSEQ multiplex PCR; TCRdb's copy has only in-frame clones and lacks some. The sample lists tens of thousands of clones, about 86% seen once, with 2.5% to 3% in the top ten. Sample time point: after neoadjuvant nivolumab, at surgical resection. Patients had newly diagnosed, untreated stage II-IVA oral cavity squamous cell carcinoma. The patients had HPV-negative, locally advanced oral cavity squamous cell carcinoma. This clone has only one observation. With 4 bases removed from V and 3 bases from J, the gap between germline ends came to 16 bases. Germline CDR1 reads KGHSH; CDR2 reads LQKENI. This CDR3 comprises 16 residues.

The V call is TRBV18, the J call TRBJ1-5; D is unclear. The source of this sequence is a person between 40 and 85 years old with oral cavity squamous cell carcinoma. Sequenced material: PBMCs, taken after nivolumab (anti-PD-1) treatment. The chain's CDR3 is CASSQSPILVNQPQHF. The CDR3 DNA follows: TGTGCCAGCTCACAATCGCCGATTTTGGTCAATCAGCCCCAGCATTTT.